The TCR beta chain described here comes from a study of shared clonotypes between healthy human individuals. Study-wide context: The study enrolled a couple of women and a few men aged 18 to 49.

The V and J ends lost 7 bases and 0 bases respectively, with 13 bases between them. Germline CDR1 SGHRS, CDR2 YFSETQ. The CDR3 spans 14 residues. Produced via immunoSEQ multiplex PCR; TCRdb's table is partial and in-frame only. This sample has about a million clones, with roughly 70% found just once. Sequences were obtained from memory CD4+ T cells sorted from blood. Described subset: CD45RA-negative fraction. This chain links TRBV5-1 with TRBJ1-1, with a possible D match to TRBD1 (6 bases). This TCR was sampled from a man younger than 35 in good health. The CDR3 here is CASGTGQMNTEAFF. The CDR3 DNA follows: TGCGCCAGCGGCACGGGACAAATGAACACTGAAGCTTTCTTT.